The 28 T cell receptor beta chains listed next were all sequenced from one sample in a study of spatial heterogeneity in lung cancer. Overall study findings and caveats: Within tumors, counts of expanded alpha and beta TCRs tracked tumor mutation counts.

Sample time point: sample taken at primary tumor resection. Their recognized antigens are unknown. Via MiXCR, TCRdb re-called the 5' RACE reads, giving one row per CDR3 protein. The repertoire holds a few thousand distinct CDR3 sequences, with about 33% as singletons. Sequences were derived from lung tumor tissue, sampled at surgery. These receptors all come from a male donor with early-stage non-small cell lung cancer.

The genes are TRBV6-1 and TRBJ2-3, with D unclear. The V gene's germline CDR1 is MNHNS and CDR2 SASEGT. CDR3 size: 13 residues. Trimming removed 6 bases from V and 1 base from J, with 8 bases in between. CDR3 nucleotide sequence: TGTGCCAGCAGCAGAAGCCGCACAGATACGCAGTATTTT. It translates to CASSRSRTDTQYF.

About this clonotype: A much larger clone lies a single base off, so this may be a read error. The chain uses TRBV6-5 and TRBJ2-7; TRBD2 aligns across 10 bases. The V segment lost 8 bases and the J segment 0 bases; nucleotides outside the gene matches: 10. This CDR3 has 16 residues. The germline CDR1 and CDR2 sequences are MNHEY and SVGAGI. The CDR3 region is CASASLAGANSYEQYF. The CDR3 nucleotides read TGTGCCAGCGCTTCCCTAGCGGGAGCAAACTCCTACGAGCAGTACTTC.

The V and J genes are TRBV27 and TRBJ2-7, with 10 bases fitting TRBD2. Germline lookup yields CDR1 MNHEY and CDR2 SMNVEV (reference sequence). Trimming removed 4 bases from V and 7 bases from J; junction bases left unmatched: 10. The CDR3 has 15 residues. The CDR3 spells CASSSLSGRAREQYF. The CDR3 DNA sequence: TGTGCCAGCAGTTCTCTCAGCGGGAGGGCCAGGGAGCAGTACTTC.

This chain connects TRBV11-2 to TRBJ2-5; weak D call: TRBD1 (5 bases). V lost 0 bases to trimming and J lost 6 bases, with 11 bases between them. The CDR3 contains 14 residues. The germline gives CDR1 SGHAT, CDR2 FQNNGV. The CDR3: CASSLESGSKTQYF. The DNA for the CDR3 is TGTGCCAGCAGCTTAGAGTCAGGGTCGAAGACCCAGTACTTC.

In this sample, this clonotype turned up a few times. The chain couples TRBV29-1 to TRBJ2-7; 11 nucleotides agree with TRBD2. The CDR3 covers 13 residues. With 5 bases clipped from V and 3 bases from J, the junction kept 3 bases outside the gene matches. In germline, CDR1 is SQVTM, CDR2 ANQGSEA. Here the CDR3 DNA reads TGCAGCGTTACTAGCGGGAGAAACTACGAGCAGTACTTC. Its protein product is CSVTSGRNYEQYF.

The rearrangement joins TRBV7-9 to TRBJ2-7; 7 nucleotides match TRBD1. The germline gives CDR1 SEHNR, CDR2 FQNEAQ (reference sequence). Trimming removed 5 bases from V and 5 bases from J; junction bases left unmatched: 9. This CDR3 spans 14 amino acids. The CDR3 loop reads CASSATGIGHEQYF. The CDR3 DNA is TGTGCCAGCAGCGCGACAGGGATTGGACACGAGCAGTACTTC.

This clonotype was counted between two and nine times. The genes are TRBV11-2 and TRBJ2-2; D is unresolved. This CDR3 spans 10 amino acids. Between the trimmed V and J ends, which lost 4 bases and 12 bases, there was a span of 6 bases. Germline values: CDR1 SGHAT, CDR2 FQNNGV. Written as DNA, the CDR3 is TGTGCCAGCAGCTCGATTCAGCTGTTTTTT. The encoded protein is CASSSIQLFF.

In its sample, this clonotype ranks as medium-sized (0.01 to 0.1%). The gene calls are TRBV18 and TRBJ1-3; no clear D gene. The CDR3 runs to 15 residues. Trimming pared 7 bases from V and 0 bases from J, leaving 13 bases between. From germline, CDR1 is KGHSH and CDR2 LQKENI. In DNA form, the CDR3 reads TGTGCCAGCTTAACCGACGGTCTCTCTGGAAACACCATATATTTT. As protein: CASLTDGLSGNTIYF.

This clonotype was detected only a few times. The chain carries TRBV4-1 and TRBJ2-1; either TRBD1 or TRBD2 may supply D (6 bases each). Germline V gene data show CDR1 as MGHRA and CDR2 as YSYEKL. Trimming took 4 bases from V and 8 from J, leaving 15 bases between them. The CDR3 consists of 14 residues. The CDR3 bases are TGCGCCAGCAGCCTCTTGATCGGGGGCGATGAGCAGTTCTTC. It encodes CASSLLIGGDEQFF.

This clonotype was counted a few times. The J gene is TRBJ2-5, the V gene TRBV5-1; D is uncertain. The CDR3 totals 15 residues. Germline CDR1 SGHRS, CDR2 YFSETQ. The V and J ends lost 4 bases and 0 bases respectively, with 13 bases between them. The CDR3 sequence: CASSPGPSYQETQYF. The CDR3 nucleotides read TGCGCCAGCAGCCCCGGACCGTCGTACCAAGAGACCCAGTACTTC.

The chain couples TRBV6-6 to TRBJ2-7; 7 nucleotides match TRBD1. The CDR3 extends over 14 amino acids. Germline lookup yields CDR1 MNHNY and CDR2 SVGAGI (reference sequence). The junction had 6 bases not matched to a gene; V was cut back by 5 bases and J by 2 bases. For the CDR3, the DNA is TGTGCCAGCAGTCCCCAGGGACAGACCTACGAGCAGTACTTC. Amino acid sequence: CASSPQGQTYEQYF.

Only a few counts were recorded for this clonotype. The rearrangement joins TRBV5-1 to TRBJ2-3, with D hard to call. Germline V gives CDR1 SGHRS, CDR2 YFSETQ. The V and J ends lost 0 bases and 3 bases respectively, with 5 bases between them. This CDR3 region has 13 residues. CDR3 in DNA: TGCGCCAGCAGCTTGGCACAGACAGATACGCAGTATTTT. It encodes CASSLAQTDTQYF.

The chain uses TRBV20-1 and TRBJ2-2, with TRBD2 matching 11 bases. CDR1 is DFQATT, CDR2 SNEGSKA, per germline (reference sequence). Trimming took 6 bases from V and 1 from J; bases not matched to a gene: 7. This CDR3 region has 16 residues. The CDR3 region has the DNA TGCAGTGCGATCGGGACTAGCGGCGAGAACACCGGGGAGCTGTTTTTT. Residues: CSAIGTSGENTGELFF.

The V and J genes are TRBV5-6 and TRBJ1-4; a possible D gene is TRBD1 (6 bases). Deletions cut 0 bases from V and 10 bases from J, with 16 bases between. Germline lookup yields CDR1 SGHDT and CDR2 YYEEEE. The CDR3 is made up of 15 amino acids. CDR3: CASSLERQDRLKLFF. CDR3 DNA sequence: TGTGCCAGCAGCTTGGAGCGACAGGACCGACTAAAACTGTTTTTT.

The gene calls are TRBV5-1 and TRBJ2-3, with TRBD1 matching over 12 bases. This CDR3 has 18 amino acids. In germline, CDR1 is SGHRS, CDR2 YFSETQ. V lost 0 bases to trimming and J lost 2 bases; unmatched junction nucleotides: 7. CDR3 DNA sequence: TGCGCCAGCAGCTTGGGGGACAGGGGGCCCTTATCCACAGATACGCAGTATTTT. Its protein is CASSLGDRGPLSTDTQYF.

This clonotype is labeled as medium-sized (0.01 to 0.1%). The rearrangement uses TRBV6-1 and TRBJ2-3; weak D call: TRBD2 (5 bases). The ends were cut back, 7 bases at V and 1 base at J, with 12 bases in the middle. The CDR3 is made up of 14 amino acids. CDR1 and CDR2 (germline): MNHNS, SASEGT. The CDR3, as DNA: TGTGCCAGCAAAAGGGCGGAGGGCACAGATACGCAGTATTTT. It is translated as CASKRAEGTDTQYF.

This clonotype is termed large. The J gene is TRBJ2-3, the V gene TRBV9; 10 bases match TRBD2. The CDR3 consists of 17 residues. With V trimmed by 4 bases and J by 8 bases, 16 bases remained unmatched. Germline V gives CDR1 SGDLS, CDR2 YYNGEE. CDR3 region: CASSPIGAGGPQGTQYF. As DNA, the CDR3 is TGTGCCAGCAGCCCCATCGGAGCGGGGGGGCCACAGGGTACGCAGTATTTT.

The V gene is TRBV4-3, the J gene TRBJ2-3; a possible D gene is TRBD1 (6 bases). Per the germline V gene, CDR1 is LGHNA and CDR2 is YSLEER. The CDR3 length is 16 residues. V gave up 1 base and J gave up 2 bases, with 13 bases separating them. DNA of the CDR3: TGCGCCAGCAGCCAAGCGCAGGGGCTTTACACAGATACGCAGTATTTT. It codes for CASSQAQGLYTDTQYF.

This clonotype is deemed large. The chain carries TRBV6-1 and TRBJ2-1; no clear D gene. This CDR3 contains 12 residues. The V gene lost 5 bases and the J gene lost 4 bases, with 6 bases spanning the gap. The germline gives CDR1 MNHNS, CDR2 SASEGT. In DNA, the CDR3 is TGTGCCAGCAGTCTTTCTTACAATGAGCAGTTCTTC. Amino acid sequence: CASSLSYNEQFF.

The rearrangement joins TRBV6-1 to TRBJ2-4, with 9 positions matching TRBD2. From germline, CDR1 is MNHNS and CDR2 SASEGT. This CDR3 has 18 amino acids. V lost 7 bases to trimming and J lost 0 bases; unmatched junction nucleotides: 13. The CDR3 DNA sequence: TGTGCCAGCATGCCAGTAGCGGGAGAGCACTCAGCCAAAAACATTCAGTACTTC. Protein sequence: CASMPVAGEHSAKNIQYF.

This clonotype showed up just a few times. The rearrangement joins TRBV29-1 to TRBJ2-3; the D gene is possibly TRBD2 (5 bases). V was trimmed by 6 bases and J by 8 bases, leaving 9 bases between them. Germline V lookup: CDR1 SQVTM, CDR2 ANQGSEA. This CDR3 is built from 10 residues. Here the CDR3 reads CSVAGVTQYF. DNA of the CDR3: TGCAGCGTGGCCGGGGTTACGCAGTATTTT.

This clonotype is classed as medium-sized. V gene TRBV7-3 combines with J gene TRBJ1-1, with D perhaps TRBD1 (6 bases). The CDR3 runs 15 residues. CDR1 and CDR2 (germline): SGHTA, FQGTGA. V lost 6 bases and J lost 1, with 15 bases in between. The CDR3 reads CASRDAGTPNTEAFF. CDR3 DNA: TGTGCCAGCAGAGACGCCGGGACACCGAACACTGAAGCTTTCTTT.

This clonotype was recorded many times. The chain uses TRBV7-9 and TRBJ2-5; D is perhaps TRBD2 (6 bases). V lost 1 base to trimming and J lost 0 bases, with 12 bases between them. CDR1 and CDR2 (germline): SEHNR, FQNEAQ (reference sequence). There are 16 residues in the CDR3. The CDR3 reads CASSLDLRLDQETQYF. Here the CDR3 DNA reads TGTGCCAGCAGCTTAGATCTCCGACTAGACCAAGAGACCCAGTACTTC.

V is TRBV9 and J is TRBJ2-1, with 8 bases identical to TRBD2. The CDR3 covers 15 residues. Unmatched junction bases numbered 15, after V lost 3 bases and J lost 13 bases. Germline loops: CDR1 SGDLS, CDR2 YYNGEE. This chain's CDR3 is CASSADGLSGSIQFF. The CDR3, as DNA: TGTGCCAGCAGCGCCGACGGACTAAGCGGGAGTATACAGTTCTTC.

This chain joins TRBV20-1 and TRBJ2-2, with TRBD1 identical over 10 bases. Germline V lookup: CDR1 DFQATT, CDR2 SNEGSKA (reference sequence). V trimming: 0 bases; J trimming: 6 bases; junction bases outside the gene matches: 4. The CDR3 runs to 15 residues. This chain's CDR3 is CSARDRGTGAGELFF. The CDR3 DNA is TGCAGTGCTAGAGATCGGGGGACAGGGGCCGGGGAGCTGTTTTTT.

This clonotype was detected only a few times. The genes are TRBV5-1 and TRBJ2-7; unclear D gene. This CDR3 is 14 amino acids long. CDR1 and CDR2 from the germline V gene are SGHRS and YFSETQ. The V gene lost 7 bases and the J gene lost 3 bases, with 17 bases spanning the gap. CDR3 DNA sequence: TGCGCCAGCCAATCGGGCGGAAACCTCTACGAGCAGTACTTC. It translates to CASQSGGNLYEQYF.

This clonotype counts as medium-sized (0.01 to 0.1%). This chain links TRBV6-6 with TRBJ1-6; no firm D call. Trimming cost V 6 bases and J 13 bases, with 10 bases left between them. Germline V gene sequence: CDR1 MNHNY, CDR2 SVGAGI (reference sequence). This CDR3 region has 11 residues. In DNA form, the CDR3 reads TGTGCCAGCAGCACCGACGAGCCCCTCCACTTT. Encoded protein: CASSTDEPLHF.

This clonotype was seen more than once but under ten times. The rearrangement links TRBV6-2 or TRBV6-3 to TRBJ2-1; TRBD2 matches 13 bases. The CDR3 has 17 amino acids. V shed 4 bases and J 2 bases; nucleotides not matched to a gene: 5. The germline gives CDR1 MNHEY, CDR2 SVGEGT. The CDR3 sequence: CASSSSTSGRAYNEQFF. In DNA form, the CDR3 reads TGTGCCAGCAGTTCATCCACTAGCGGGAGGGCCTACAATGAGCAGTTCTTC.